This T cell receptor (beta chain) was obtained from a study of CD8 T cells in Susac syndrome. It was with random hexamers that roughly 0.45 to 1 ug RNA was reverse transcribed. TCRdb processed the immunoSEQ multiplex PCR reads anew with MiXCR; each CDR3 protein has one entry. The sample has about 240,000 distinct CDR3 sequences, about 95% seen once. The CDR3 is 15 residues long. The ends were cut back, 5 bases at V and 6 bases at J, with 17 bases in the middle. The TCR originated in a human donor with Susac syndrome. The rearrangement uses TRBV12-3 or TRBV12-4 and TRBJ2-1, with D possibly being TRBD1 or TRBD2 (6 bases each). Sequencing was carried out using CD4+ T cells from PBMCs. DNA for the CDR3: TGTGCCAGCAGTATGCGGGACAAGGGGGGCAATGAGCAGTTCTTC. Translated, it gives CASSMRDKGGNEQFF.